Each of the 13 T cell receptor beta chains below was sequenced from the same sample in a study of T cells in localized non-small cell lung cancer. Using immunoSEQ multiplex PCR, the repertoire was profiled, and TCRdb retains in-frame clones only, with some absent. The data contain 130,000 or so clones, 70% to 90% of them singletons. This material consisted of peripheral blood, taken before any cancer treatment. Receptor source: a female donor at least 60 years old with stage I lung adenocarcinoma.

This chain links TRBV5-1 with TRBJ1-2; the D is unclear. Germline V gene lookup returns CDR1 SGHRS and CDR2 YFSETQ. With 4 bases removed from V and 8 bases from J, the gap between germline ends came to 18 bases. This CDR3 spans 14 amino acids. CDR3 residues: CASSASSGWIGYTF. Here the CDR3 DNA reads TGCGCCAGCAGCGCCAGTTCGGGATGGATAGGCTACACCTTC.

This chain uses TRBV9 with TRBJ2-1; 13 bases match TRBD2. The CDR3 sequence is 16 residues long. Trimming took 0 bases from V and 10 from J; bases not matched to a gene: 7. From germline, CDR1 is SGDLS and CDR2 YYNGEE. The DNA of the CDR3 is TGTGCCAGCAGCGTAGCCGGACTAGCGGGAGTTGCCGAGCAGTTCTTC. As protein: CASSVAGLAGVAEQFF. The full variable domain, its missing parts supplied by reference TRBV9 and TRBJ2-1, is DSGVTQTPKHLITATGQRVTLRCSPRSGDLSVYWYQQSLDQGLQFLIQYYNGEERAKGNILERFSAQQFPDLHSELNLSSLELGDSALYFCASSVAGLAGVAEQFFGPGTRLTVL.

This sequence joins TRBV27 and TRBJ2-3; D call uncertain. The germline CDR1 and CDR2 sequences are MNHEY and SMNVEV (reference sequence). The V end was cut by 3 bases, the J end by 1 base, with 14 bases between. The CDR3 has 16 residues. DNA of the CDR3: TGTGCCAGCAGTTTGGGAACGGCTTTTGGCACAGATACGCAGTATTTT. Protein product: CASSLGTAFGTDTQYF.

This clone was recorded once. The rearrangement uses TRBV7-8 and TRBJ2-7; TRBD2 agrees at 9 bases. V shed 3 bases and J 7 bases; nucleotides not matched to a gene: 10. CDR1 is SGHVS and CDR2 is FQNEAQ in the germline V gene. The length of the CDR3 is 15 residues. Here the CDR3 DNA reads TGTGCCAGCAGCTTCGGAGCGGGAGGTTTGGGGGAGCAGTACTTC. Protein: CASSFGAGGLGEQYF.

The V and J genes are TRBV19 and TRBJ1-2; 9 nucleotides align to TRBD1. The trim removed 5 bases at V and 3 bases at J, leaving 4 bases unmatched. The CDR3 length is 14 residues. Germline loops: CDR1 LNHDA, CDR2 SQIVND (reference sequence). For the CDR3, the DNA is TGTGCCAGTAGTGTGGACAGGGGAGACTATGGCTACACCTTC. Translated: CASSVDRGDYGYTF.

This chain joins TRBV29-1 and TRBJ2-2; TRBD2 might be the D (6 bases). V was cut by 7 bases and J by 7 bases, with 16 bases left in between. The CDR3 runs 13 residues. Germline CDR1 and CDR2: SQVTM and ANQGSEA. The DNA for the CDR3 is TGCAGCGCCCCGACTAGTTTGGGCGGGGAGCTGTTTTTT. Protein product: CSAPTSLGGELFF.

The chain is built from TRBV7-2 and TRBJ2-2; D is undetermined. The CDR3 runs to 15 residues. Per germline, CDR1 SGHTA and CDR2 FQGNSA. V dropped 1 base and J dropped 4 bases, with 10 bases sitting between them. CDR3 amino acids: CASSLVGLTTGELFF. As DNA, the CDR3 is TGTGCCAGCAGCTTAGTAGGTCTAACCACCGGGGAGCTGTTTTTT.

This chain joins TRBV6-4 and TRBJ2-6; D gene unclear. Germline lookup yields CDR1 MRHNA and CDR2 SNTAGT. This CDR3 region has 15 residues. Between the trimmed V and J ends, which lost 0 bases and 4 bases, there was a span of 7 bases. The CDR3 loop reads CASSDSQLGANVLTF. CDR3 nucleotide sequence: TGTGCCAGCAGTGACTCTCAGTTAGGGGCCAACGTCCTGACTTTC.

The CDR3: CATSRGPETQYF. The DNA of the CDR3 is TGTGCCACCAGCAGAGGTCCGGAGACCCAGTACTTC. This chain links TRBV15 with TRBJ2-5; D is unresolved. V lost 1 base, J lost 5 bases, and 5 bases lay in between. Germline assignment: CDR1 LNHNV and CDR2 YYDKDF (reference sequence). The CDR3 consists of 12 residues. The whole variable domain, filled in from reference TRBV15 and TRBJ2-5, reads DAMVIQNPRYQVTQFGKPVTLSCSQTLNHNVMYWYQQKSSQAPKLLFHYYDKDFNNEADTPDNFQSRRPNTSFCFLDIRSPGLGDTAMYLCATSRGPETQYFGPGTRLLVL.

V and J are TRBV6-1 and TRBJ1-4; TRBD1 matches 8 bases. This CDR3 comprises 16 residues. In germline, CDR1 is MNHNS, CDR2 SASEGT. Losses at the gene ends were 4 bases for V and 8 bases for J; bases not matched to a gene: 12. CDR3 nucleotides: TGTGCCAGCAGTGTGGAGCCAGGGGGCGGTCTGGAAAAACTGTTTTTT. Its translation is CASSVEPGGGLEKLFF.

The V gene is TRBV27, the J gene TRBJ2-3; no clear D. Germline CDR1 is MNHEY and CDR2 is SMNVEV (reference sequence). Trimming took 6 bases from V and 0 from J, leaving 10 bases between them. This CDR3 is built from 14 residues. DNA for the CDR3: TGTGCCAGCAGCAAAAAGACTAGCACAGATACGCAGTATTTT. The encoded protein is CASSKKTSTDTQYF.

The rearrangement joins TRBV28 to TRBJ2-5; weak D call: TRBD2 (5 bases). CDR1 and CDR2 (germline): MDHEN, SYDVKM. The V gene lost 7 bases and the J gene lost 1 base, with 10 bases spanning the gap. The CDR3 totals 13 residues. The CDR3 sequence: CASNGDAQETQYF. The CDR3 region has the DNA TGTGCCAGCAACGGGGATGCCCAAGAGACCCAGTACTTC. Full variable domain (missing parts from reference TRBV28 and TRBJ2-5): DVKVTQSSRYLVKRTGEKVFLECVQDMDHENMFWYRQDPGLGLRLIYFSYDVKMKEKGDIPEGYSVSREKKERFSLILESASTNQTSMYLCASNGDAQETQYFGPGTRLLVL.

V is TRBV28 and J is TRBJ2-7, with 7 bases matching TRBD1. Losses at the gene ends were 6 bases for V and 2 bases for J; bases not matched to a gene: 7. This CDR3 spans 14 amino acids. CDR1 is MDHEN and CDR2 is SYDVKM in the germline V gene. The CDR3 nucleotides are TGTGCCAGCAGCCCGGGACAGCGAACCTACGAGCAGTACTTC. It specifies CASSPGQRTYEQYF.